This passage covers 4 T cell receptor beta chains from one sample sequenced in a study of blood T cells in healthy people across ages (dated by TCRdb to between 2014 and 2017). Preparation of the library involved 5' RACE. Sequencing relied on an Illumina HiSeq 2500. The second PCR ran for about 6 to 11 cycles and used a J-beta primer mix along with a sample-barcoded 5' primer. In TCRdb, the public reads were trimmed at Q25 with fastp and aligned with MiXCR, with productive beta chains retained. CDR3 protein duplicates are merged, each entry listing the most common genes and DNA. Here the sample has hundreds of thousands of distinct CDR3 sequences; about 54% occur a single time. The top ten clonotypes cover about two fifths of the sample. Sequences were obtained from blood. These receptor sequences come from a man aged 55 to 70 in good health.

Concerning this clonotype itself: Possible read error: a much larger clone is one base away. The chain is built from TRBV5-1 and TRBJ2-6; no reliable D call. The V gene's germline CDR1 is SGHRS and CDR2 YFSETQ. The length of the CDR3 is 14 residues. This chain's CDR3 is CTSRSQSGANVLTF. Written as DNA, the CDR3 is TGCACCAGCAGGAGCCAGTCTGGGGCCAACGTCCTGACTTTC.

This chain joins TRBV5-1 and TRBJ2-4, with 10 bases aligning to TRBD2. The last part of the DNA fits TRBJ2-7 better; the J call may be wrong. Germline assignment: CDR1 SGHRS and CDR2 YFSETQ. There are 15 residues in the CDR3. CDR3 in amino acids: CASSFSAGGSYEQYF. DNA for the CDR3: TGCGCCAGCAGCTTTTCAGCGGGGGGGAGTTACGAGCAGTACTTC.

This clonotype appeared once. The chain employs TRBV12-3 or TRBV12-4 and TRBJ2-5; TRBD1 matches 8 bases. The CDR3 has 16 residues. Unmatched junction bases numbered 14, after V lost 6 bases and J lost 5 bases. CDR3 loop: CASSKGADRVLETQYF. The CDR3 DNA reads TGTGCCAGCAGCAAGGGGGCGGACAGGGTCTTGGAGACCCAGTACTTC.

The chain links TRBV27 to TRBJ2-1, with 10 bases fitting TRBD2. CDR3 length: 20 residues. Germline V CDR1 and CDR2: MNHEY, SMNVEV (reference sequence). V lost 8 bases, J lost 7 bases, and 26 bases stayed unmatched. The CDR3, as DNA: TGTGCCAGCCTTAGTTCGGGGCTAGCGGGAGTTCTTGATCGTTGGAATGAGCAGTTCTTC. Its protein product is CASLSSGLAGVLDRWNEQFF.